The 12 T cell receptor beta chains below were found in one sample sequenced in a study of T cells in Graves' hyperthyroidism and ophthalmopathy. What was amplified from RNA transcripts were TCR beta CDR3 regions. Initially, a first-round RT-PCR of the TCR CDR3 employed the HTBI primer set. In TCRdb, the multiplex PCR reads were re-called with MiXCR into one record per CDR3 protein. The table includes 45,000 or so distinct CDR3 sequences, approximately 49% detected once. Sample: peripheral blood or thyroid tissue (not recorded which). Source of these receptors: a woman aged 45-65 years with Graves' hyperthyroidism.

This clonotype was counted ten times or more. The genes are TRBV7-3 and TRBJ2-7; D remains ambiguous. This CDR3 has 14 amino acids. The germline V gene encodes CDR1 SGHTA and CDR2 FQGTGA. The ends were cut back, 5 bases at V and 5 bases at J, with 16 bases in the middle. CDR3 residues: CASSIARSWDEQYF. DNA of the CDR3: TGTGCCAGCAGCATAGCTAGGTCTTGGGACGAGCAGTACTTC.

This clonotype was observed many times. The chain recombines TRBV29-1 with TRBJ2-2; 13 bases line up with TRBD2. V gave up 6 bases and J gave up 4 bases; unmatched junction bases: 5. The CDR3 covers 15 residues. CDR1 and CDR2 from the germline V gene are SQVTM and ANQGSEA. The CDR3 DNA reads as TGCAGCGTAGAACTAGCGGGAGGGCTCACCGGGGAGCTGTTTTTT. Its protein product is CSVELAGGLTGELFF.

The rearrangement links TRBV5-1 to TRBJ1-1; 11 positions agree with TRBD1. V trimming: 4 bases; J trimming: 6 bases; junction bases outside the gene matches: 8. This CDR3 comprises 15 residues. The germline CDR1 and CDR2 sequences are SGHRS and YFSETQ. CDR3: CASSPGTGGGSEAFF. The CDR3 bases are TGCGCCAGCAGCCCTGGGACAGGGGGAGGCTCTGAAGCTTTCTTT.

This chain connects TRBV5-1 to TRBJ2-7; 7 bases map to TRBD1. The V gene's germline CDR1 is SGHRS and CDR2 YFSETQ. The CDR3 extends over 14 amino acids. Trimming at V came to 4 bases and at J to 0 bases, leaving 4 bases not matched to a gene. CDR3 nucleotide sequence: TGCGCCAGCAGCCCCGGACAGGCCTCCTACGAGCAGTACTTC. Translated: CASSPGQASYEQYF.

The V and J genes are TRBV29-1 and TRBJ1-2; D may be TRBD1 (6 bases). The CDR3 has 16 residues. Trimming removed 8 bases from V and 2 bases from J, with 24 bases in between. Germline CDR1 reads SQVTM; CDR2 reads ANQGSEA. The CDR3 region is CSLGREGTPKNYGYTF. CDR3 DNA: TGCAGCTTAGGCAGGGAGGGGACACCGAAGAACTATGGCTACACCTTC.

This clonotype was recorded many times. The chain's CDR3 is CASSLDPTVNTEAFF. The CDR3, as DNA: TGTGCCAGCAGCTTGGACCCGACAGTTAACACTGAAGCTTTCTTT. The gene calls are TRBV5-6 and TRBJ1-1; possibly TRBD1 for D (5 bases). The V gene lost 0 bases and the J gene lost 2 bases, with 11 bases spanning the gap. Germline CDR1 and CDR2: SGHDT and YYEEEE. The CDR3 spans 15 residues. The variable domain in full, with the rest retrieved from reference TRBV5-6 and TRBJ1-1, is DAGVTQSPTHLIKTRGQQVTLRCSPKSGHDTVSWYQQALGQGPQFIFQYYEEEERQRGNFPDRFSGHQFPNYSSELNVNALLLGDSALYLCASSLDPTVNTEAFFGQGTRLTVV.

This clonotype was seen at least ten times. As DNA, the CDR3 is TGCAGTGCTAGCAACAGGGCGGGAAATTCACCCCTCCACTTT. As protein: CSASNRAGNSPLHF. The chain joins TRBV20-1 to TRBJ1-6, with D maybe TRBD1 (6 bases). Deletions cut 3 bases from V and 7 bases from J, with 13 bases between. This CDR3 is built from 14 residues. Germline CDR1 and CDR2: DFQATT and SNEGSKA (reference sequence).

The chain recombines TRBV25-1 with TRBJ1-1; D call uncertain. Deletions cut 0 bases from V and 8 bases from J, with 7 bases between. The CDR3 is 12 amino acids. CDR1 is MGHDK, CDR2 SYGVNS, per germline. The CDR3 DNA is TGTGCCAGCAGTGAATATAGGAGAGAAGCTTTCTTT. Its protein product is CASSEYRREAFF.

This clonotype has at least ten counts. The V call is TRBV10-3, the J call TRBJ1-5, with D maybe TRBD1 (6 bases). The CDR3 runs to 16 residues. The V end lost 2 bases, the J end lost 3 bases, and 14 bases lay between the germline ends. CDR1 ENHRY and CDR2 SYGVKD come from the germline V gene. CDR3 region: CAISEGSGAFNQPQHF. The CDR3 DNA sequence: TGTGCCATCAGTGAGGGGTCAGGGGCATTCAATCAGCCCCAGCATTTT.

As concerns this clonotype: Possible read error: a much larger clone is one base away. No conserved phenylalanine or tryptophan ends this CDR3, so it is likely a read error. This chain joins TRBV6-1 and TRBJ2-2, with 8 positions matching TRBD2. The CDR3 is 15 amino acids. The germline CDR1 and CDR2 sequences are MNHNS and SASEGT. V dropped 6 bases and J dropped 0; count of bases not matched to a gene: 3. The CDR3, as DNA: TGTGCCAGCAGCCTGGGACTAGCGAACACCGGGGAGCTGTTTCTT. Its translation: CASSLGLANTGELFL.

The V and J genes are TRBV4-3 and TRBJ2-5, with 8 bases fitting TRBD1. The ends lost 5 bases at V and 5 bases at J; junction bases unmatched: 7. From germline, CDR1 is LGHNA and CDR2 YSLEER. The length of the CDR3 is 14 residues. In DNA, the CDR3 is TGCGCCAGCAGCTCGCGGACAGGGTGGGAGACCCAGTACTTC. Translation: CASSSRTGWETQYF.

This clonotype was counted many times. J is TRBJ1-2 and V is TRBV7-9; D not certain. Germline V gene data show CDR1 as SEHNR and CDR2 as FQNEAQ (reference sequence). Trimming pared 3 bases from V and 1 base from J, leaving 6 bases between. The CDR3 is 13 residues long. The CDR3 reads CASSFGDNYGYTF. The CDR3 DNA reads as TGTGCCAGCAGCTTCGGGGATAACTATGGCTACACCTTC.